The 29 T cell receptor beta chains below all came from one sample that was sequenced in a study of blood T cell repertoires in COVID-19. Method: immunoSEQ multiplex PCR; TCRdb's copy keeps in-frame clones and lacks some. The sample lists 300,000 to 450,000 clones; 85% were seen once. Sequences were obtained from peripheral blood. These receptors originate from a woman aged 18-35 years with acute or convalescent COVID-19.

The CDR3 DNA is TGTGCCAGCAGTGAACCGGGACAGCCGAGCAAAGATTATAGCAATCAGCCCCAGCATTTT. Translating it yields CASSEPGQPSKDYSNQPQHF. The chain employs TRBV2 and TRBJ1-5; 7 bases line up with TRBD1. The CDR3 totals 20 residues. The ends lost 2 bases at V and 0 bases at J; junction bases unmatched: 16. Germline CDR1 and CDR2: SNHLY and FYNNEI.

The chain couples TRBV6-6 to TRBJ1-2; 8 bases match TRBD1. V trimming: 5 bases; J trimming: 6 bases; junction bases outside the gene matches: 8. The CDR3 covers 14 residues. Germline V gene lookup returns CDR1 MNHNY and CDR2 SVGAGI (reference sequence). For the CDR3, the DNA is TGTGCCAGCAGTCTGGACAGGGTGAGGAATGGCTACACCTTC. Protein: CASSLDRVRNGYTF.

Regarding this clone: This specimen includes other DNA sequences encoding the same CDR3. The V gene is TRBV6-1, the J gene TRBJ1-1; D gene unclear. The length of the CDR3 is 13 residues. V was pared by 3 bases and J by 2 bases, with 7 bases between. CDR1 and CDR2 (germline): MNHNS, SASEGT. The CDR3 region has the DNA TGTGCCAGCAGTGAGGCGGCTAACACTGAAGCTTTCTTT. Translation: CASSEAANTEAFF.

Worth noting for this clone: This specimen includes other DNA sequences encoding the same CDR3. V is TRBV28 and J is TRBJ2-5; D not certain. Germline assignment: CDR1 MDHEN and CDR2 SYDVKM. Trimming took 6 bases from V and 5 from J, leaving 10 bases between them. This CDR3 spans 12 amino acids. CDR3 residues: CASSLAGETQYF. The CDR3 DNA sequence: TGTGCCAGCAGCCTCGCCGGGGAGACCCAGTACTTC. Combining the CDR3 with reference TRBV28 and TRBJ2-5 gives the whole variable domain DVKVTQSSRYLVKRTGEKVFLECVQDMDHENMFWYRQDPGLGLRLIYFSYDVKMKEKGDIPEGYSVSREKKERFSLILESASTNQTSMYLCASSLAGETQYFGPGTRLLVL.

This clone was recorded once. Other nucleotide sequences in the sample specify the same CDR3. This rearrangement joins TRBV9 to TRBJ2-5; TRBD2 might be the D (6 bases). This CDR3 region has 14 residues. Germline V gene sequence: CDR1 SGDLS, CDR2 YYNGEE. Trimming stripped 0 bases from V and 0 bases from J, with 6 bases between. The CDR3 nucleotides are TGTGCCAGCAGCGTAGGCGGGAACCAAGAGACCCAGTACTTC. It is translated as CASSVGGNQETQYF. The complete variable domain, with remaining parts taken from reference TRBV9 and TRBJ2-5, reads DSGVTQTPKHLITATGQRVTLRCSPRSGDLSVYWYQQSLDQGLQFLIQYYNGEERAKGNILERFSAQQFPDLHSELNLSSLELGDSALYFCASSVGGNQETQYFGPGTRLLVL.

The table lists this clone with many counts. V and J are TRBV2 and TRBJ1-5; perhaps TRBD1 as D (5 bases). V was cut by 0 bases and J by 1 base, with 16 bases left in between. The CDR3 has 18 amino acids. Looked up from germline, CDR1 is SNHLY and CDR2 is FYNNEI. CDR3 loop: CASSEARVLMNSNQPQHF. As DNA, the CDR3 is TGTGCCAGCAGTGAAGCCAGGGTATTGATGAACAGCAATCAGCCCCAGCATTTT.

The V and J genes are TRBV2 and TRBJ1-2, with 7 bases that match TRBD1. CDR3 length: 14 residues. The V gene end was trimmed by 3 bases and the J gene end by 8 bases; junction bases not matched to a gene: 9. CDR1 and CDR2 (germline): SNHLY, FYNNEI. The CDR3, as DNA: TGTGCCAGCAGTGAGAAGACAGGGCTGGGCGGCTACACCTTC. Its protein product is CASSEKTGLGGYTF.

The chain carries TRBV19 and TRBJ2-6, with 8 bases fitting TRBD1. V shed 8 bases, J shed 3 bases, and the junction held 3 bases outside the gene matches. Germline CDR1 LNHDA, CDR2 SQIVND (reference sequence). The CDR3 covers 14 residues. The CDR3 DNA reads TGTGCCAGTCACAGGGGGGTTGGGGCCAACGTCCTGACTTTC. This encodes CASHRGVGANVLTF.

The V and J genes are TRBV27 and TRBJ1-1, with D possibly matching TRBD1 (6 bases). This CDR3 has 13 residues. Germline assignment: CDR1 MNHEY and CDR2 SMNVEV (reference sequence). Trimming removed 3 bases from V and 5 bases from J, with 10 bases in between. CDR3 DNA sequence: TGTGCCAGCAGTTTGGGGGCGAAGACTGAAGCTTTCTTT. It encodes CASSLGAKTEAFF.

Here the CDR3 reads CAWSVSAFGNSPLHF. The CDR3, as DNA: TGTGCCTGGAGTGTGTCCGCCTTCGGTAATTCACCCCTCCACTTT. The chain employs TRBV30 and TRBJ1-6, with no clear D. This CDR3 comprises 15 residues. V was clipped by 0 bases and J by 6 bases, with 12 bases between them. The germline CDR1 and CDR2 sequences are GTSNPN and SVGIG (reference sequence).

In this sample, this clone turned up once. CDR3 bases: TGTGCCAGAAGCTTGGATGGCCCGCGGGGTGTAGGGAGGGAGAAGGCAGATACGCAGTATTTT. Protein: CARSLDGPRGVGREKADTQYF. The chain combines TRBV5-3 with TRBJ2-3, with 7 bases aligning to TRBD2. TRBV5-3 is given ORF status, its function remaining uncertain. The V segment lost 0 bases and the J segment 4 bases; nucleotides outside the gene matches: 23. CDR3 length: 21 amino acids.

V usage is TRBV18 and J usage is TRBJ1-4, with TRBD1 identical over 9 bases. The CDR3 extends over 14 amino acids. V trimming: 4 bases; J trimming: 7 bases; junction bases outside the gene matches: 4. Germline-derived CDR1 and CDR2 are KGHSH and LQKENI. The CDR3 DNA reads as TGTGCCAGCTCACAGCAGACAGGGGGTGAAAAACTGTTTTTT. This sequence encodes CASSQQTGGEKLFF. Looking up the rest from reference TRBV18 and TRBJ1-4 gives the full variable domain: NAGVMQNPRHLVRRRGQEARLRCSPMKGHSHVYWYRQLPEEGLKFMVYLQKENIIDESGMPKERFSAEFPKEGPSILRIQQVVRGDSAAYFCASSQQTGGEKLFFGSGTQLSVL.

The CDR3 here is CASSTLQGMNTEAFF. CDR3 coding DNA: TGTGCCAGCAGCACGCTCCAGGGAATGAACACTGAAGCTTTCTTT. This chain links TRBV7-9 with TRBJ1-1, with D perhaps TRBD1 (5 bases). V lost 5 bases, J lost 0 bases, and 13 bases lay in between. Germline-derived CDR1 and CDR2 are SEHNR and FQNEAQ (reference sequence). The CDR3 contains 15 residues.

The V call is TRBV10-3, the J call TRBJ2-3; tentative D call: TRBD2 (6 bases). Trimming stripped 8 bases from V and 8 bases from J, with 17 bases between. The CDR3 loop spans 13 amino acids. Germline lookup yields CDR1 ENHRY and CDR2 SYGVKD. The CDR3 loop is CAIGGSVPSTQYF. In DNA, the CDR3 is TGTGCCATCGGGGGGAGCGTTCCGTCTACGCAGTATTTT.

V gene TRBV5-5 combines with J gene TRBJ2-3; D might be TRBD1 (6 bases). V dropped 4 bases and J dropped 1 base, with 19 bases sitting between them. The germline gives CDR1 SGHKS, CDR2 YYEKEE (reference sequence). This CDR3 has 17 residues. The CDR3 loop reads CASSPPYGDKGTDTQYF. The CDR3 coding sequence is TGTGCCAGCAGCCCCCCCTACGGGGACAAGGGCACAGATACGCAGTATTTT.

V usage is TRBV27 and J usage is TRBJ1-2; perhaps TRBD1 as D (5 bases). This CDR3 spans 13 amino acids. Germline-derived CDR1 and CDR2 are MNHEY and SMNVEV (reference sequence). Trimming removed 5 bases from V and 8 bases from J, with 15 bases in between. The CDR3 nucleotides are TGTGCCAGCAGTCCAGGGTTGGGGAGGGGCTACACCTTC. This codes for CASSPGLGRGYTF.

The gene calls are TRBV4-1 and TRBJ1-2, with D maybe TRBD1 (6 bases). V was trimmed by 4 bases and J by 3 bases, leaving 15 bases between them. This CDR3 has 15 amino acids. Germline loops: CDR1 MGHRA, CDR2 YSYEKL. CDR3 in DNA: TGCGCCAGCAGCCCGGGGCAGGGGATCGACTATGGCTACACCTTC. The encoded protein is CASSPGQGIDYGYTF.

The chain employs TRBV4-1 and TRBJ1-2; D remains unclear. Between the trimmed V and J ends, which lost 4 bases and 6 bases, there was a span of 18 bases. Germline V lookup: CDR1 MGHRA, CDR2 YSYEKL. This CDR3 spans 15 amino acids. In DNA, the CDR3 is TGCGCCAGCAGCCCCAAGGCGGCAGACTCACATGGCTACACCTTC. The encoded protein is CASSPKAADSHGYTF.

The chain recombines TRBV7-3 with TRBJ2-1; possible D gene TRBD1, 5 bases. Germline CDR1 is SGHTA and CDR2 is FQGTGA. The V end was cut by 2 bases, the J end by 5 bases, with 7 bases between. This CDR3 contains 13 residues. The chain's CDR3 is CASSLSRDNEQFF. CDR3 sequence (DNA): TGTGCCAGCAGCTTATCCAGGGACAATGAGCAGTTCTTC.

This clone was counted between two and nine times. The chain carries TRBV7-9 and TRBJ1-4; no clear D. V was trimmed by 7 bases and J by 7 bases, leaving 10 bases between them. Germline-derived CDR1 and CDR2 are SEHNR and FQNEAQ (reference sequence). The CDR3 runs to 12 residues. The CDR3 DNA reads TGTGCCAGCACCCCCTTATTTGAAAAACTGTTTTTT. Translating gives CASTPLFEKLFF.

This clone has a handful of counts. The chain links TRBV27 to TRBJ2-3, with TRBD2 matching 8 bases. The germline CDR1 and CDR2 sequences are MNHEY and SMNVEV (reference sequence). V lost 2 bases and J lost 5; bases outside the gene matches: 9. The CDR3 is made up of 16 amino acids. The CDR3 nucleotides are TGTGCCAGCAGTTTAGGAAATGTGGCGGGAGGAGATACGCAGTATTTT. This encodes CASSLGNVAGGDTQYF.

The CDR3 protein is CASDVGQGGLGEQYF. DNA of the CDR3: TGTGCCAGTGATGTGGGACAGGGAGGATTGGGCGAGCAGTACTTC. The chain recombines TRBV6-5 with TRBJ2-7, with 9 positions matching TRBD1. Per germline, CDR1 MNHEY and CDR2 SVGAGI. The V and J ends lost 9 bases and 6 bases, in that order; junction bases with no gene match: 15. The CDR3 is made up of 15 amino acids.

The chain has TRBV19 and TRBJ2-7, with D unresolved. Trimming stripped 3 bases from V and 1 base from J, with 7 bases between. Germline CDR1 and CDR2: LNHDA and SQIVND (reference sequence). The CDR3 has 13 residues. CDR3 DNA sequence: TGTGCCAGTAGTATTGAGGCTTCCTACGAGCAGTACTTC. Amino acid sequence: CASSIEASYEQYF.

The chain is built from TRBV9 and TRBJ2-1, with 9 positions matching TRBD2. Trimming removed 3 bases from V and 4 bases from J; junction bases left unmatched: 5. The CDR3 is 15 residues long. CDR1 and CDR2 from the germline V gene are SGDLS and YYNGEE. Here the CDR3 DNA reads TGTGCCAGCAGCGATAGCGGGAGCTTTTACAATGAGCAGTTCTTC. The encoded protein is CASSDSGSFYNEQFF.

This clone showed up just a few times. This rearrangement joins TRBV9 to TRBJ1-2; TRBD1 agrees at 7 bases. Germline-derived CDR1 and CDR2 are SGDLS and YYNGEE. With V trimmed by 4 bases and J by 0 bases, 6 bases remained unmatched. CDR3 length equals 15 residues. The CDR3 coding sequence is TGTGCCAGCAGCTCCCAGGGGGTAGCTAACTATGGCTACACCTTC. Protein sequence: CASSSQGVANYGYTF.

This clone has a handful of counts. This rearrangement joins TRBV4-2 to TRBJ1-1; TRBD1 aligns across 10 bases. Germline CDR1 reads LGHNA; CDR2 reads YNFKEQ. Losses at the gene ends were 4 bases for V and 4 bases for J; bases not matched to a gene: 6. CDR3 length equals 15 residues. As DNA, the CDR3 is TGTGCCAGCAGCCTCGGGACAGGGGAAGTCACTGAAGCTTTCTTT. It specifies CASSLGTGEVTEAFF.

The chain has TRBV7-8 and TRBJ1-1; D gene ambiguous. The CDR3 has 13 amino acids. Germline loops: CDR1 SGHVS, CDR2 FQNEAQ. V was trimmed by 2 bases and J by 0 bases, leaving 4 bases between them. The CDR3 reads CASSLSMNTEAFF. CDR3 DNA sequence: TGTGCCAGCAGCTTATCCATGAACACTGAAGCTTTCTTT.

The chain joins TRBV19 to TRBJ1-5, with 7 bases fitting TRBD1. Per the germline V gene, CDR1 is LNHDA and CDR2 is SQIVND (reference sequence). CDR3 size: 16 residues. V lost 5 bases, J lost 0 bases, and 7 bases stayed unmatched. CDR3 coding DNA: TGTGCCAGTAGTGCGGGACAGCCATATAGCAATCAGCCCCAGCATTTT. Translating gives CASSAGQPYSNQPQHF.

J is TRBJ1-1 and V is TRBV14; D remains unclear. Germline CDR1 SGHDN, CDR2 FVKESK. V dropped 4 bases and J dropped 0 bases, with 6 bases sitting between them. The CDR3 has 13 amino acids. CDR3 bases: TGTGCCAGCAGCCCCTCAGTGAACACTGAAGCTTTCTTT. Protein: CASSPSVNTEAFF. The whole variable domain, filled in from reference TRBV14 and TRBJ1-1, reads EAGVTQFPSHSVIEKGQTVTLRCDPISGHDNLYWYRRVMGKEIKFLLHFVKESKQDESGMPNNRFLAERTGGTYSTLKVQPAELEDSGVYFCASSPSVNTEAFFGQGTRLTVV.